This TCR beta chain was recorded in a study of T cells in Graves' hyperthyroidism and ophthalmopathy. Background on the study: Peripheral blood specimens were obtained at initial diagnosis, prior to any treatment.

Patients affected by ophthalmopathy presented a Clinical Activity Score of at least 3, a NOSPECS grade of at least 4, and disease duration below 3 months. Any patient presenting with uncontrolled infection, other autoimmune disease, pregnancy or lactation was left out. Broader study findings: Blood shared most expanded thyroid clonotypes above 0.001.

Using RNA transcripts as the source, TCR beta CDR3 regions were amplified. HTBI primers were used for first-round RT-PCR of the TCR CDR3. TCRdb fed the multiplex PCR reads into MiXCR, producing one record per CDR3 protein. Of 250,000 to 300,000 distinct CDR3 sequences detected, about 18% appear once; the ten largest clones hold roughly 50%. Germline V gene lookup returns CDR1 SGHRS and CDR2 YFSETQ. This CDR3 comprises 15 residues. Trimming took 2 bases from V and 6 from J; bases not matched to a gene: 6. This clonotype appeared a few times. Its antigen remains unknown. The sample comprised blood. The source of this sequence is a woman aged 55 to 70 with Graves' ophthalmopathy. The chain couples TRBV5-1 to TRBJ2-3; 10 positions agree with TRBD1. CDR3 region: CASSLGTGADDTQYF. The CDR3, as DNA: TGCGCCAGCAGCTTAGGGACAGGGGCAGACGATACGCAGTATTTT. The entire variable domain, with the rest obtained from reference TRBV5-1 and TRBJ2-3, is as follows: KAGVTQTPRYLIKTRGQQVTLSCSPISGHRSVSWYQQTPGQGLQFLFEYFSETQRNKGNFPGRFSGRQFSNSRSEMNVSTLELGDSALYLCASSLGTGADDTQYFGPGTRLTVL.